The clone carrying this T cell receptor beta chain was found a few times. The data were taken from a study of blood T cells in healthy people across ages. The CDR3 spans 12 residues. The germline gives CDR1 ENHRY, CDR2 SYGVKD. Deletions cut 6 bases from V and 3 bases from J, with 9 bases between. With a J-beta primer mix and a sample-barcoded 5' primer, a second PCR ran about 7 to 12 cycles. TCRdb independently ran MiXCR on the 5' RACE reads; one entry per CDR3 protein. The table includes about 640,000 distinct CDR3 sequences, roughly three fifths detected once. The origin of this receptor is a man between 60 and 75 years old in good health. The material sequenced was blood. The chain has TRBV10-3 and TRBJ2-7; D possibly uses TRBD1 or TRBD2 (6 bases each). DNA of the CDR3: TGTGCCATCAGAGGGGGGAGCTACGAGCAGTACTTC. This encodes CAIRGGSYEQYF.